This is a list of T cell receptor beta chains from one sample in a study of T cells in Graves' hyperthyroidism and ophthalmopathy. TCRdb reprocessed the multiplex PCR reads with MiXCR, giving one entry per CDR3 protein. The table lists around 610,000 distinct CDR3 sequences, under 15% of them singletons. Sequences were obtained from blood. The receptors here all came from a woman aged 40 to 49 with Graves' ophthalmopathy. CDR3s include the opening cysteine and the closing phenylalanine or tryptophan. The D gene is left open where the match is weak. Size is stated for part of the rows, as once, few or many counts, or as a class when the clone is expanded.

J gene: TRBJ1-5
D gene: .
V gene: TRBV6-2/TRBV6-3
clone size: many
CDR3 protein: CASIPKGFGNQPQHF
CDR3 DNA: TGTGCCAGCATTCCCAAGGGCTTTGGAAATCAGCCCCAGCATTTT

J gene: TRBJ2-2
D gene: TRBD1
V gene: TRBV19
clone size: .
CDR3 protein: CASSIAGQGNTGELFF
CDR3 DNA: TGTGCCAGTAGTATAGCCGGACAGGGTAACACCGGGGAGCTGTTTTTT

J gene: TRBJ2-7
D gene: .
V gene: TRBV20-1
clone size: .
CDR3 protein: CSASSGVYEQYF
CDR3 DNA: TGCAGTGCTAGCTCGGGGGTCTACGAGCAGTACTTC

J gene: TRBJ2-5
D gene: .
V gene: TRBV6-1
clone size: .
CDR3 protein: CASSEMGRQETQYF
CDR3 DNA: TGTGCCAGCAGTGAAATGGGACGGCAAGAGACCCAGTACTTC

J gene: TRBJ1-5
D gene: .
V gene: TRBV20-1
clone size: many
CDR3 protein: CSARDRLISNQPQHF
CDR3 DNA: TGCAGTGCTAGAGATCGGTTGATTAGCAATCAGCCCCAGCATTTT

J gene: TRBJ1-5
D gene: .
V gene: TRBV6-1
clone size: .
CDR3 protein: CASSEPSEGNQPQHF
CDR3 DNA: TGTGCCAGCAGTGAACCCTCGGAGGGCAATCAGCCCCAGCATTTT

J gene: TRBJ1-1
D gene: .
V gene: TRBV28
clone size: .
CDR3 protein: CASITQGGSEAFF
CDR3 DNA: TGTGCCAGCATTACACAGGGTGGTAGTGAAGCTTTCTTT

J gene: TRBJ1-2
D gene: .
V gene: TRBV12-3/TRBV12-4
clone size: many
CDR3 protein: CASSSAYRIANYGYTF
CDR3 DNA: TGTGCCAGCAGTTCCGCTTATCGGATTGCTAACTATGGCTACACCTTC

J gene: TRBJ2-3
D gene: TRBD2
V gene: TRBV11-2
clone size: .
CDR3 protein: CASSITSGSFADTQYF
CDR3 DNA: TGTGCCAGCAGCATAACTAGCGGGAGCTTCGCAGATACGCAGTATTTT

J gene: TRBJ2-7
D gene: TRBD2
V gene: TRBV2
clone size: .
CDR3 protein: CASSEGAGELYEQYF
CDR3 DNA: TGTGCCAGCAGTGAAGGAGCGGGAGAGCTCTACGAGCAGTACTTC

J gene: TRBJ1-2
D gene: TRBD1
V gene: TRBV28
clone size: .
CDR3 protein: CASSRAGTGYGYTF
CDR3 DNA: TGTGCCAGCAGTCGAGCCGGGACAGGCTATGGCTACACCTTC

J gene: TRBJ2-5
D gene: TRBD2
V gene: TRBV6-2/TRBV6-3
clone size: .
CDR3 protein: CASSYFAGVLSGETQYF
CDR3 DNA: TGTGCCAGCAGTTACTTTGCGGGAGTTCTCTCTGGGGAGACCCAGTACTTC

J gene: TRBJ2-7
D gene: .
V gene: TRBV20-1
clone size: few
CDR3 protein: CSAPPALGTNYEQYF
CDR3 DNA: TGCAGTGCCCCACCGGCCCTAGGAACTAACTACGAGCAGTACTTC

J gene: TRBJ1-5
D gene: TRBD1
V gene: TRBV6-5
clone size: many
CDR3 protein: CASSPDRDRNQPQHF
CDR3 DNA: TGTGCCAGCAGTCCAGACAGGGACAGGAATCAGCCCCAGCATTTT

J gene: TRBJ1-2
D gene: .
V gene: TRBV20-1
clone size: few
CDR3 protein: CSVREDYGYTF
CDR3 DNA: TGCAGTGTCAGAGAAGACTATGGCTACACCTTC

J gene: TRBJ2-5
D gene: TRBD2
V gene: TRBV20-1
clone size: .
CDR3 protein: CSAERTSGETQYF
CDR3 DNA: TGCAGTGCCGAACGGACTAGCGGGGAGACCCAGTACTTC

J gene: TRBJ1-1
D gene: .
V gene: TRBV6-5
clone size: many
CDR3 protein: CASSYHGGPVNTEAFF
CDR3 DNA: TGTGCCAGCAGTTACCACGGTGGACCCGTGAACACTGAAGCTTTCTTT